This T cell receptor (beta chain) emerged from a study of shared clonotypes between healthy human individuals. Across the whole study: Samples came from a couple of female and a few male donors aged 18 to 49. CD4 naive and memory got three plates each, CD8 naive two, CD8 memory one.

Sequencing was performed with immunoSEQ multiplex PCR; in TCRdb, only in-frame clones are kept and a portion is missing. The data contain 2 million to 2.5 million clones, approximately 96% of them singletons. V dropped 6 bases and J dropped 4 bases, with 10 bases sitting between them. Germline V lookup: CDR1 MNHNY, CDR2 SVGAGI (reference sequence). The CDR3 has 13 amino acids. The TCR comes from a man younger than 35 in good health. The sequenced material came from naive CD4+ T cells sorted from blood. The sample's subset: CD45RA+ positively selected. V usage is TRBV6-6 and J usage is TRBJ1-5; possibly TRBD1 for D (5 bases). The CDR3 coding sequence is TGTGCCAGCAGGCAGACAGAAAATCAGCCCCAGCATTTT. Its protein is CASRQTENQPQHF.